This T cell receptor (beta chain) came from a study of blood T cell repertoires in COVID-19. Study context: Sample material is recorded as cDNA or gDNA derived from T cells, B-cell-depleted T cells, or PBMCs.

Looked up from germline, CDR1 is SGHTA and CDR2 is FQGTGA. V shed 5 bases and J 1 base; nucleotides not matched to a gene: 7. CDR3 length: 15 residues. This clone has just one count. Per the authors' pipeline: Using reference gene primer amplification, nucleated cell counts were estimated. Sequencing was performed with immunoSEQ multiplex PCR; in TCRdb, only in-frame clones are kept and a portion is missing. For V, J and clone size, that table is used; D and trimming come from the DNA. The sample has roughly 250,000 clones; approximately 86% are singletons. This sequence was found in a human donor with COVID-19, enrolled during active disease. The donor label of this sample is uncertain. The chain joins TRBV7-3 to TRBJ1-1; the match to TRBD1 covers 7 bases. The material sequenced was peripheral blood. The DNA of the CDR3 is TGTGCCAGCAGCCCTCAACAGGGGAGGAACACTGAAGCTTTCTTT. This translates into CASSPQQGRNTEAFF. Full variable domain (missing parts from reference TRBV7-3 and TRBJ1-1): GAGVSQTPSNKVTEKGKYVELRCDPISGHTALYWYRQSLGQGPEFLIYFQGTGAADDSGLPNDRFFAVRPEGSVSTLKIQRTERGDSAVYLCASSPQQGRNTEAFFGQGTRLTVV.